The 28 T cell receptor beta chains given below trace back to one sample, sequenced in a study of shared clonotypes between healthy human individuals. Produced via immunoSEQ multiplex PCR; TCRdb's table is partial and in-frame only. The table has over 2 million clones, roughly 94% seen once. Sample: naive CD4+ T cells sorted from blood. The subset denotes: CD45RA+ positively selected. These receptors were collected from a man aged 18 to 30 in good health.

As to this clone: The sample has other DNA sequences that encode this CDR3 too. The chain combines TRBV5-4 with TRBJ2-1; tentatively, D is TRBD2 (5 bases). V was clipped by 5 bases and J by 5 bases, with 11 bases between them. CDR3 length: 13 residues. In germline, CDR1 is SGHNT, CDR2 YYREEE (reference sequence). The CDR3 protein is CASSRDRNNEQFF. CDR3 in DNA: TGTGCCAGCAGTCGGGATCGCAACAATGAGCAGTTCTTC.

The rearrangement joins TRBV2 to TRBJ2-6; no reliable D call. CDR1 is SNHLY and CDR2 is FYNNEI in the germline V gene. Trimming removed 6 bases at V and 0 bases at J, with 9 bases between. The CDR3 spans 15 residues. CDR3 residues: CASRNSISGANVLTF. Here the CDR3 DNA reads TGTGCCAGCAGAAACAGTATCTCTGGGGCCAACGTCCTGACTTTC.

The chain recombines TRBV7-9 with TRBJ2-5; D is undetermined. The CDR3 is made up of 14 amino acids. Trimming took 1 base from V and 6 from J, leaving 12 bases between them. Germline CDR1 reads SEHNR; CDR2 reads FQNEAQ (reference sequence). CDR3 sequence: CASSLVQVGKTQYF. The CDR3 nucleotides are TGTGCCAGCAGCTTAGTTCAGGTTGGGAAGACCCAGTACTTC. Supplemented by reference TRBV7-9 and TRBJ2-5, the full variable domain reads DTGVSQNPRHKITKRGQNVTFRCDPISEHNRLYWYRQTLGQGPEFLTYFQNEAQLEKSRLLSDRFSAERPKGSFSTLEIQRTEQGDSAMYLCASSLVQVGKTQYFGPGTRLLVL.

At least ten counts were recorded for this clone. This chain joins TRBV2 and TRBJ1-1; tentative D call: TRBD1 (6 bases). CDR1 and CDR2 from the germline V gene are SNHLY and FYNNEI. CDR3 length: 14 amino acids. The V end lost 6 bases, the J end lost 4 bases, and 15 bases lay between the germline ends. Written as DNA, the CDR3 is TGTGCCAGCAGCTTACAGGGAGCTCTCACTGAAGCTTTCTTT. This encodes CASSLQGALTEAFF.

This rearrangement joins TRBV5-4 to TRBJ2-5, with 9 positions matching TRBD1. Per the germline V gene, CDR1 is SGHNT and CDR2 is YYREEE (reference sequence). CDR3 size: 14 residues. The ends lost 4 bases at V and 3 bases at J; junction bases unmatched: 4. The CDR3 DNA follows: TGTGCCAGCAGCCTACAGGGGGCCGAAGAGACCCAGTACTTC. This translates into CASSLQGAEETQYF.

V usage is TRBV30 and J usage is TRBJ1-4; D is unclear. Trimming left V 5 bases short and J 0 bases short, with 10 bases between. In germline, CDR1 is GTSNPN, CDR2 SVGIG (reference sequence). There are 14 residues in the CDR3. The CDR3 sequence is CAWRSVSTNEKLFF. CDR3 in DNA: TGTGCCTGGCGGTCCGTCTCAACTAATGAAAAACTGTTTTTT. The variable domain in full, completed from reference TRBV30 and TRBJ1-4, reads SQTIHQWPATLVQPVGSPLSLECTVEGTSNPNLYWYRQAAGRGLQLLFYSVGIGQISSEVPQNLSASRPQDRQFILSSKKLLLSDSGFYLCAWRSVSTNEKLFFGSGTQLSVL.

This clone was counted a single time. V is TRBV5-6 and J is TRBJ1-2, with D perhaps matching TRBD1 (6 bases). Trimming shortened V by 0 bases and J by 8 bases, and 14 bases separated the two germline ends. Germline loops: CDR1 SGHDT, CDR2 YYEEEE. The CDR3 loop spans 14 amino acids. In DNA form, the CDR3 reads TGTGCCAGCAGCTTGGACAGGGCCCGTTTAGGCTACACCTTC. Its translation: CASSLDRARLGYTF.

V gene TRBV7-3 combines with J gene TRBJ2-7; D is perhaps TRBD2 (5 bases). V lost 5 bases, J lost 4 bases, and 18 bases lay in between. This CDR3 region has 15 residues. Germline CDR1 reads SGHTA; CDR2 reads FQGTGA. CDR3 in DNA: TGTGCCAGCAGCCCCCGTTACGGGGAAGCTTACGAGCAGTACTTC. As protein: CASSPRYGEAYEQYF.

This chain joins TRBV2 and TRBJ2-2; D assignment may be TRBD1 or TRBD2 (5 bases each). This CDR3 has 14 residues. CDR1 is SNHLY, CDR2 FYNNEI, per germline. Deletions cut 6 bases from V and 6 bases from J, with 14 bases between. The CDR3 sequence is CASSGTRGPGELFF. CDR3 DNA sequence: TGTGCCAGCAGCGGGACCCGGGGCCCCGGGGAGCTGTTTTTT.

In the case of this clone: The junction departs from the called germline gene at one end, perhaps through a read error. The chain is built from TRBV7-9 and TRBJ1-4, with D uncertain. The CDR3 covers 17 residues. The germline gives CDR1 SEHNR, CDR2 FQNEAQ (reference sequence). CDR3 in DNA: TGTGCCAGCAGTCAAGAGCACAGAGAGCTACCCCTTGAAAGACTGTTTTTT. This codes for CASSQEHRELPLERLFF.

The table lists this clone with a count of one. The J gene is TRBJ1-2, the V gene TRBV6-6; D possibly corresponds to TRBD1 (5 bases). V was clipped by 2 bases and J by 6 bases, with 16 bases between them. Per the germline V gene, CDR1 is MNHNY and CDR2 is SVGAGI (reference sequence). This CDR3 contains 15 residues. The CDR3 reads CASSYVAGRTDGYTF. DNA of the CDR3: TGTGCCAGCAGTTACGTGGCAGGGCGAACGGATGGCTACACCTTC.

The V and J genes are TRBV5-6 and TRBJ1-3, with 7 bases fitting TRBD1. Germline assignment: CDR1 SGHDT and CDR2 YYEEEE. The ends lost 0 bases at V and 0 bases at J; junction bases unmatched: 6. The CDR3 contains 17 residues. Written as DNA, the CDR3 is TGTGCCAGCAGCTTGGCGGATTCAGGGGGCTCTGGAAACACCATATATTTT. Its protein is CASSLADSGGSGNTIYF.

This chain links TRBV7-3 with TRBJ2-3; 8 nucleotides agree with TRBD1. Trimming at V came to 2 bases and at J to 5 bases, leaving 6 bases not matched to a gene. There are 15 residues in the CDR3. CDR1 is SGHTA and CDR2 is FQGTGA in the germline V gene. The DNA for the CDR3 is TGTGCCAGCAGCTTATGGGGGACAGGCATAGATACGCAGTATTTT. It specifies CASSLWGTGIDTQYF.

This clone was seen a single time. V usage is TRBV6-5 and J usage is TRBJ2-7; either TRBD1 or TRBD2 may supply D (5 bases each). CDR1 and CDR2 (germline): MNHEY, SVGAGI. CDR3 length: 15 amino acids. Trimming removed 6 bases at V and 3 bases at J, with 18 bases between. The CDR3 protein is CASSQGSGNFYEQYF. The CDR3 coding sequence is TGTGCCAGCAGCCAGGGCAGCGGCAATTTCTACGAGCAGTACTTC.

The chain employs TRBV7-9 and TRBJ2-7; 7 bases are a match to TRBD2. V lost 6 bases and J lost 1; bases outside the gene matches: 9. The CDR3 is 15 amino acids. Germline CDR1 SEHNR, CDR2 FQNEAQ (reference sequence). The CDR3: CASSRFPGRSYEQYF. The CDR3 nucleotides read TGTGCCAGCAGTCGGTTTCCCGGGAGGTCCTACGAGCAGTACTTC.

V gene TRBV15 combines with J gene TRBJ2-7; no clear D gene. The V end lost 8 bases, the J end lost 7 bases, and 15 bases lay between the germline ends. Germline V gives CDR1 LNHNV, CDR2 YYDKDF (reference sequence). The CDR3 sequence is 12 residues long. The CDR3 DNA follows: TGTGCCACCTCACAGCAGAGTGGGGAGCAGTACTTC. Residues: CATSQQSGEQYF.

This chain uses TRBV6-1 with TRBJ2-5, with D hard to call. The germline V gene has CDR1 MNHNS and CDR2 SASEGT. The CDR3 length is 13 residues. V lost 5 bases and J lost 5, with 12 bases in between. CDR3 in DNA: TGTGCCAGCAGTCCCCCGACCAGGGAGACCCAGTACTTC. Translating it yields CASSPPTRETQYF.

The chain carries TRBV6-8 and TRBJ1-2; 9 bases are a match to TRBD1. The length of the CDR3 is 14 residues. CDR1 and CDR2 (germline): MNHGY, SAAAGT. The ends lost 2 bases at V and 7 bases at J; junction bases unmatched: 5. The CDR3 DNA follows: TGTGCCAGCAGTTACCTGGGACAGGGTGGTGGCTACACCTTC. Translating gives CASSYLGQGGGYTF.

The gene calls are TRBV27 and TRBJ2-7, with 9 bases aligning to TRBD1. Losses at the gene ends were 2 bases for V and 3 bases for J; bases not matched to a gene: 5. Germline V gives CDR1 MNHEY, CDR2 SMNVEV (reference sequence). This CDR3 region has 15 residues. The CDR3 sequence: CASSLGQGNHYEQYF. DNA of the CDR3: TGTGCCAGCAGTTTAGGACAGGGGAATCACTACGAGCAGTACTTC.

The sample holds one count of this clone. The sample has other DNA sequences that encode this CDR3 too. The chain employs TRBV6-5 and TRBJ2-7; D is perhaps TRBD1 (5 bases). The V gene lost 2 bases and the J gene lost 1 base, with 9 bases spanning the gap. Germline V gene data show CDR1 as MNHEY and CDR2 as SVGAGI. The length of the CDR3 is 14 residues. Written as DNA, the CDR3 is TGTGCCAGCAGTTACGGCAGGGCTTCCTACGAGCAGTACTTC. Translating gives CASSYGRASYEQYF.

This clone was found once. The rearrangement links TRBV6-1 to TRBJ2-7, with TRBD1 matching 7 bases. Looked up from germline, CDR1 is MNHNS and CDR2 is SASEGT. CDR3 length equals 14 residues. J was trimmed by 6 bases and V by 3 bases; bases with no gene match: 8. For the CDR3, the DNA is TGTGCCAGCAGTGACCCGCGGACAGGTTCCGAGCAGTACTTC. Its protein is CASSDPRTGSEQYF.

The V gene is TRBV2, the J gene TRBJ1-1; D perhaps matches TRBD1 (6 bases). V lost 0 bases and J lost 0, with 14 bases in between. Germline V gene lookup returns CDR1 SNHLY and CDR2 FYNNEI. This CDR3 contains 17 residues. The CDR3 sequence: CASSEAWKGHLNTEAFF. CDR3 nucleotides: TGTGCCAGCAGTGAAGCGTGGAAGGGACATCTGAACACTGAAGCTTTCTTT. The complete variable domain, with remaining parts taken from reference TRBV2 and TRBJ1-1, reads EPEVTQTPSHQVTQMGQEVILRCVPISNHLYFYWYRQILGQKVEFLVSFYNNEISEKSEIFDDQFSVERPDGSNFTLKIRSTKLEDSAMYFCASSEAWKGHLNTEAFFGQGTRLTVV.

The V call is TRBV29-1, the J call TRBJ1-2, with no clear D. This CDR3 spans 14 amino acids. The V gene's germline CDR1 is SQVTM and CDR2 ANQGSEA. The ends were cut back, 4 bases at V and 3 bases at J, with 15 bases in the middle. CDR3 coding DNA: TGCAGCGTTGCCCCAGGATCTGTGGACTATGGCTACACCTTC. This codes for CSVAPGSVDYGYTF.

This chain links TRBV5-1 with TRBJ2-3; 7 positions match TRBD2. CDR1 and CDR2 (germline): SGHRS, YFSETQ. J lost 5 bases, V lost 5 bases, and 2 bases had no gene match. CDR3 length: 12 residues. The CDR3, as DNA: TGCGCCAGCAGGCGGGAGCAAGATACGCAGTATTTT. It yields the protein CASRREQDTQYF.

The genes are TRBV6-4 and TRBJ2-2; possible D gene TRBD1, 5 bases. Germline V gene sequence: CDR1 MRHNA, CDR2 SNTAGT. V was shortened by 1 base and J by 7 bases, with 10 bases between the two germline ends. The CDR3 extends over 14 amino acids. This CDR3 reads CASSDFQGSGELFF. CDR3 bases: TGTGCCAGCAGTGACTTTCAGGGAAGCGGGGAGCTGTTTTTT.

The CDR3 sequence is CASSLEPLGEQYF. The CDR3 region has the DNA TGTGCCAGCAGCTTGGAACCCTTAGGCGAGCAGTACTTC. V is TRBV5-4 and J is TRBJ2-7; no reliable D call. V lost 0 bases and J lost 6, with 10 bases in between. CDR3 length: 13 amino acids. CDR1 and CDR2 (germline): SGHNT, YYREEE (reference sequence). The full variable domain, with the rest looked up from reference TRBV5-4 and TRBJ2-7, is ETGVTQSPTHLIKTRGQQVTLRCSSQSGHNTVSWYQQALGQGPQFIFQYYREEENGRGNFPPRFSGLQFPNYSSELNVNALELDDSALYLCASSLEPLGEQYFGPGTRLTVT.

This chain uses TRBV29-1 with TRBJ1-1; weak D call: TRBD1 (5 bases). This CDR3 spans 15 amino acids. V was pared by 6 bases and J by 2 bases, with 19 bases between. CDR1 SQVTM and CDR2 ANQGSEA come from the germline V gene. For the CDR3, the DNA is TGCAGCGTCGATCAACCCCGGACACTCAACACTGAAGCTTTCTTT. This gives the protein CSVDQPRTLNTEAFF.

The chain employs TRBV12-5 and TRBJ1-5; 10 positions agree with TRBD1. CDR3 length: 13 residues. With 7 bases clipped from V and 5 bases from J, the junction kept 2 bases outside the gene matches. Germline V CDR1 and CDR2: LGHNT, FRNRAP. The CDR3 loop reads CASAGTGDQPQHF. The CDR3 bases are TGTGCTAGTGCGGGGACAGGGGATCAGCCCCAGCATTTT.